Below are 21 T cell receptor beta chains sequenced from a single sample in a study of identical twins. TCRdb used MiXCR to reprocess the 5' RACE reads, holding one entry per CDR3 protein. In the table there are around 450,000 distinct CDR3 sequences, 13% to 15% of which are singletons. This same sample was also part of a study on yellow fever vaccine responses in identical twins.

Material: CD4+ T cells sorted from blood. The receptor source for this set is a woman between 18 and 29 years old in good health.

The chain links TRBV30 to TRBJ2-3; D possibly corresponds to TRBD2 (7 bases). With 5 bases removed from V and 1 base from J, the gap between germline ends came to 13 bases. Germline CDR1 is GTSNPN and CDR2 is SVGIG (reference sequence). The CDR3 spans 14 residues. This CDR3 is CAWGRGGGTDTQYF. CDR3 bases: TGTGCCTGGGGGAGGGGGGGCGGCACAGATACGCAGTATTTT.

This clonotype turned up a few times. V and J are TRBV6-1 and TRBJ1-2; 9 positions agree with TRBD1. The germline V gene has CDR1 MNHNS and CDR2 SASEGT. The CDR3 totals 17 residues. J was trimmed by 1 base and V by 2 bases; bases with no gene match: 8. Here the CDR3 reads CASSERRGTGLNYGYTF. CDR3 coding DNA: TGTGCCAGCAGTGAACGGAGGGGGACAGGGCTTAACTATGGCTACACCTTC.

The chain joins TRBV7-2 to TRBJ2-5; D is possibly TRBD1 (6 bases). Trimming took off 4 bases at V and 2 bases at J, with 8 bases between the two ends. The CDR3 spans 13 residues. The V gene's germline CDR1 is SGHTA and CDR2 FQGNSA. The chain's CDR3 is CASSYREQETQYF. The CDR3 nucleotides are TGTGCCAGCAGCTACAGGGAACAAGAGACCCAGTACTTC.

The chain carries TRBV28 and TRBJ2-7; 8 nucleotides match TRBD2. The V gene's germline CDR1 is MDHEN and CDR2 SYDVKM. The CDR3 is 15 amino acids. The V gene end was trimmed by 3 bases and the J gene end by 1 base; junction bases not matched to a gene: 5. This CDR3 reads CASSFVAGGSYEQYF. In DNA, the CDR3 is TGTGCCAGCAGTTTCGTGGCGGGGGGATCCTACGAGCAGTACTTC.

This clonotype was counted ten times or more. The chain combines TRBV7-2 with TRBJ2-1; TRBD2 agrees at 10 bases. The CDR3 has 15 amino acids. The V gene's germline CDR1 is SGHTA and CDR2 FQGNSA. V lost 1 base and J lost 5; bases outside the gene matches: 2. This CDR3 is CASSLVAGGNNEQFF. DNA of the CDR3: TGTGCCAGCAGCTTAGTAGCGGGAGGAAACAATGAGCAGTTCTTC.

This rearrangement joins TRBV20-1 to TRBJ2-3, with D possibly being TRBD2 (6 bases). The V end was cut by 4 bases, the J end by 2 bases, with 13 bases between. This CDR3 is 14 amino acids long. Per germline, CDR1 DFQATT and CDR2 SNEGSKA (reference sequence). Written as DNA, the CDR3 is TGCAGTGCTAAAAATAGCGGCTACACAGATACGCAGTATTTT. It encodes CSAKNSGYTDTQYF.

The rearrangement joins TRBV7-6 to TRBJ2-7; D might be TRBD2 (6 bases). CDR3 length: 16 amino acids. CDR1 and CDR2 from the germline V gene are SGHVS and FNYEAQ. V was pared by 5 bases and J by 0 bases, with 17 bases between. DNA for the CDR3: TGTGCCAGCAGCCCCCAAAGAAGTAGCGGCTCCTACGAGCAGTACTTC. Residues: CASSPQRSSGSYEQYF.

This clonotype turned up a few times. The CDR3 reads CSARDGGEQFF. The CDR3 DNA follows: TGCAGTGCTAGAGATGGCGGTGAGCAGTTCTTC. V and J are TRBV20-1 and TRBJ2-1; no reliable D call. Germline CDR1 is DFQATT and CDR2 is SNEGSKA (reference sequence). The length of the CDR3 is 11 residues. The V end lost 0 bases, the J end lost 9 bases, and 6 bases lay between the germline ends.

This clonotype was seen more than once but under ten times. The chain has TRBV5-1 and TRBJ2-5; D gene unclear. Trimming took 1 base from V and 6 from J, leaving 7 bases between them. Germline-derived CDR1 and CDR2 are SGHRS and YFSETQ. The CDR3 is 12 residues long. Here the CDR3 DNA reads TGCGCCAGCAGCTTGCCCCTCCAGACCCAGTACTTC. Translation gives CASSLPLQTQYF.

The CDR3 nucleotides read TGCAGTTCGAGGGGACAGGGAAGGACCGGGGAGCTGTTTTTT. Its protein product is CSSRGQGRTGELFF. This sequence joins TRBV20-1 and TRBJ2-2, with 9 bases aligning to TRBD1. Germline assignment: CDR1 DFQATT and CDR2 SNEGSKA (reference sequence). J gave up 5 bases and V 8 bases, and 9 bases lay outside the gene matches. CDR3 length: 14 residues.

The DNA of the CDR3 is TGCAGCGTTGGCGTATGGGGACCACCGGGGACTGAAGCTTTCTTT. Its protein product is CSVGVWGPPGTEAFF. V gene TRBV29-1 combines with J gene TRBJ1-1, with a possible D match to TRBD1 (5 bases). The V end was cut by 4 bases, the J end by 5 bases, with 20 bases between. Germline-derived CDR1 and CDR2 are SQVTM and ANQGSEA. This CDR3 is built from 15 residues.

V gene TRBV10-2 combines with J gene TRBJ2-7; D might be TRBD2 (5 bases). The CDR3 sequence is 15 residues long. Trimming took 0 bases from V and 6 from J, leaving 15 bases between them. Germline CDR1 WSHSY, CDR2 SAAADI. The CDR3 nucleotides read TGCGCCAGCAGTGAGTCGCGGGCGGGTGGTTTCGAGCAGTACTTC. This gives the protein CASSESRAGGFEQYF.

The J gene is TRBJ2-1, the V gene TRBV27; 7 bases fit TRBD2. V lost 3 bases and J lost 2; bases outside the gene matches: 1. Germline V lookup: CDR1 MNHEY, CDR2 SMNVEV (reference sequence). The CDR3 is made up of 14 amino acids. CDR3 residues: CASSLSGTYNEQFF. CDR3 DNA sequence: TGTGCCAGCAGTTTGAGCGGGACCTACAATGAGCAGTTCTTC.

The CDR3 DNA reads TGTGCCAGCAGCTTAAATGGCAGAGCCTACGAGCAGTACTTC. This codes for CASSLNGRAYEQYF. The chain combines TRBV7-2 with TRBJ2-7; D is unresolved. Trimming shortened V by 2 bases and J by 2 bases, and 10 bases separated the two germline ends. This CDR3 is built from 14 residues. Germline CDR1 and CDR2: SGHTA and FQGNSA.

This clonotype has more than one count but fewer than ten. This chain joins TRBV5-1 and TRBJ2-3, with 13 bases identical to TRBD2. Trimming took 5 bases from V and 4 from J; bases not matched to a gene: 4. From germline, CDR1 is SGHRS and CDR2 YFSETQ. This CDR3 spans 15 amino acids. CDR3 sequence (DNA): TGCGCCAGCAGACCGACTAGCGGGAGGCCAGATACGCAGTATTTT. Protein product: CASRPTSGRPDTQYF.

The V gene is TRBV27, the J gene TRBJ2-3; D gene uncertain. The V and J ends lost 5 bases and 2 bases respectively, with 11 bases between them. Looked up from germline, CDR1 is MNHEY and CDR2 is SMNVEV (reference sequence). The length of the CDR3 is 14 residues. CDR3 sequence reads: CASSRSLNTDTQYF. In DNA, the CDR3 is TGTGCCAGCAGTAGGTCATTAAACACAGATACGCAGTATTTT.

This clonotype was counted ten times or more. The V call is TRBV29-1, the J call TRBJ2-3; 11 bases line up with TRBD2. Germline V gene sequence: CDR1 SQVTM, CDR2 ANQGSEA. The CDR3 is 15 amino acids. J gave up 4 bases and V 5 bases, and 8 bases lay outside the gene matches. CDR3 bases: TGCAGCGTTCTTTCAGGACTAGCGGGTGCAGATACGCAGTATTTT. Translating it yields CSVLSGLAGADTQYF.

This clonotype has just a few counts. The V and J genes are TRBV6-5 and TRBJ2-7; tentatively, D is TRBD1 (6 bases). The V end lost 7 bases, the J end lost 6 bases, and 13 bases lay between the germline ends. The CDR3 spans 12 residues. Germline lookup yields CDR1 MNHEY and CDR2 SVGAGI. CDR3 coding DNA: TGTGCCAGCAACGAAGGGGGTTCCGAGCAGTACTTC. Amino acid sequence: CASNEGGSEQYF.

This chain uses TRBV28 with TRBJ2-3, with 11 bases matching TRBD1. V lost 7 bases to trimming and J lost 3 bases; unmatched junction nucleotides: 6. CDR1 and CDR2 from the germline V gene are MDHEN and SYDVKM. The CDR3 length is 15 residues. The CDR3 coding sequence is TGTGCCAGCACTGGGACAGGGGGAGGAACAGATACGCAGTATTTT. Translating gives CASTGTGGGTDTQYF.

This chain links TRBV7-9 with TRBJ2-7, with D possibly matching TRBD1 (6 bases). This CDR3 is built from 15 residues. The V end lost 5 bases, the J end lost 3 bases, and 17 bases lay between the germline ends. Germline V gene lookup returns CDR1 SEHNR and CDR2 FQNEAQ (reference sequence). CDR3 region: CASSLTGTQDYEQYF. Written as DNA, the CDR3 is TGTGCCAGCAGCCTAACCGGGACACAAGACTACGAGCAGTACTTC.

This clonotype has just a few counts. The chain carries TRBV4-3 and TRBJ2-3, with 8 bases lining up with TRBD1. This CDR3 spans 16 amino acids. CDR1 is LGHNA and CDR2 is YSLEER in the germline V gene. V was clipped by 2 bases and J by 4 bases; unmatched bases: 8. The DNA for the CDR3 is TGCGCCAGCAGCCAAAACGGACAGGGTTTTGCAGATACGCAGTATTTT. Its protein is CASSQNGQGFADTQYF.